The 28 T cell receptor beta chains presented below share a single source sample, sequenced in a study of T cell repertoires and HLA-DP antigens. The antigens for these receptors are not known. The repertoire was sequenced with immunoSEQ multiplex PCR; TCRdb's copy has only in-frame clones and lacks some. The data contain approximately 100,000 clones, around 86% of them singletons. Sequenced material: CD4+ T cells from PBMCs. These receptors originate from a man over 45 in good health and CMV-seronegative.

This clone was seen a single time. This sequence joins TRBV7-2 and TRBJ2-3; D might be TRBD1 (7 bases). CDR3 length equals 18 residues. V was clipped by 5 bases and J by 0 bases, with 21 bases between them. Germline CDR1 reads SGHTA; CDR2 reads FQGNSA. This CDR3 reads CASSPGVPRGVSTDTQYF. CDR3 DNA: TGTGCCAGCAGCCCCGGCGTCCCCAGGGGGGTTAGCACAGATACGCAGTATTTT.

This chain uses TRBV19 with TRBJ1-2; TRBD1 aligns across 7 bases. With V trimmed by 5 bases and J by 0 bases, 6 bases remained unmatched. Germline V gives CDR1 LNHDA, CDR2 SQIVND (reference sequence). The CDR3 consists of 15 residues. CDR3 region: CASSPTGTANYGYTF. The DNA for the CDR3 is TGTGCCAGTAGTCCAACAGGGACAGCTAACTATGGCTACACCTTC.

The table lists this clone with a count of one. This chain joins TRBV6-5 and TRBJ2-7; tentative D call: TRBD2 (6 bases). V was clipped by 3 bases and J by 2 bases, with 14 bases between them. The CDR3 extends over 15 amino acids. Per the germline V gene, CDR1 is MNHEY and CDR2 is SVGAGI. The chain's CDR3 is CASSYGLANPYEQYF. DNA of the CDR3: TGTGCCAGCAGTTATGGGCTAGCGAACCCCTACGAGCAGTACTTC.

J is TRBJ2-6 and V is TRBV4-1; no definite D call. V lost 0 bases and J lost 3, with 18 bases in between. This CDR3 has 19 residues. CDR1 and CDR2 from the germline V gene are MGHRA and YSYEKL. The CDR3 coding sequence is TGCGCCAGCAGCCAAGATAAGAAGCTCTGGGAACGTGGGGCCAACGTCCTGACTTTC. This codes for CASSQDKKLWERGANVLTF.

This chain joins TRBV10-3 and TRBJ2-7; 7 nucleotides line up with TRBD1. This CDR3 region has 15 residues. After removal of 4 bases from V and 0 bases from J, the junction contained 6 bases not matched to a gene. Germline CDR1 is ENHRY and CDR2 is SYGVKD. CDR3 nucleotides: TGTGCCATCAGTGTTGCACAGGGGAGCTCCTACGAGCAGTACTTC. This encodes CAISVAQGSSYEQYF.

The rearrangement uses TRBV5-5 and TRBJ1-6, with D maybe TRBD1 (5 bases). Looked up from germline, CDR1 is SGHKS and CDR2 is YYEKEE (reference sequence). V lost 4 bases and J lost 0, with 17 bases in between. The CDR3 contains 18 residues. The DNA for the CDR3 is TGTGCCAGCAGCCGGGGCCCGGAGCTAAGCTCCTATAATTCACCCCTCCACTTT. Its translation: CASSRGPELSSYNSPLHF. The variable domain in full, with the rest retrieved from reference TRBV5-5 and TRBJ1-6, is DAGVTQSPTHLIKTRGQQVTLRCSPISGHKSVSWYQQVLGQGPQFIFQYYEKEERGRGNFPDRFSARQFPNYSSELNVNALLLGDSALYLCASSRGPELSSYNSPLHFGNGTRLTVT.

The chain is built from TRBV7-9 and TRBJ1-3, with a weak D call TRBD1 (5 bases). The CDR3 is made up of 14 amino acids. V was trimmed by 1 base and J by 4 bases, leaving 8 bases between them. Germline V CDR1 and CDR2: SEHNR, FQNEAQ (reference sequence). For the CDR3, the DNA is TGTGCCAGCAGCTTAGTTAGGGACGGAAACACCATATATTTT. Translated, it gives CASSLVRDGNTIYF.

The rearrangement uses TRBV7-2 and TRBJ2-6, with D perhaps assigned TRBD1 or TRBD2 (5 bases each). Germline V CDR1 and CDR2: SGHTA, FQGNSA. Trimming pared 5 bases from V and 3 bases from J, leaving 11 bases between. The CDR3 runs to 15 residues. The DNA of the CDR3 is TGTGCCAGCAGCGACAGAGGGTTTGGGGCCAACGTCCTGACTTTC. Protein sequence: CASSDRGFGANVLTF.

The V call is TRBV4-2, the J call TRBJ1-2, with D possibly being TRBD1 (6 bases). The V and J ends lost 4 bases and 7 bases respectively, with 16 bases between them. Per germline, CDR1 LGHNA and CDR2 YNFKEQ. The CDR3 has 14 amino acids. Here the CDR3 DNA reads TGTGCCAGCAGCCGAGAACAGGGAGAGGCTGGCTACACCTTC. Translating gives CASSREQGEAGYTF.

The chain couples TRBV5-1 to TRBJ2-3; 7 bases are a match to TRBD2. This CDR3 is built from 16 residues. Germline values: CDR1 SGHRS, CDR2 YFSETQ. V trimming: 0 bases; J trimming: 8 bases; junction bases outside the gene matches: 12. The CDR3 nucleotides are TGCGCCAGCAGCTTGGCCGGACGGGAGGTTAGCGGTACGCAGTATTTT. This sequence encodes CASSLAGREVSGTQYF.

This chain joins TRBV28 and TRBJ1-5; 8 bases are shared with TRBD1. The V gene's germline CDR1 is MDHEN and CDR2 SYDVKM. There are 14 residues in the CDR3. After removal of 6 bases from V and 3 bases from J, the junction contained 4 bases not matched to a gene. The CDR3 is CASSLDRDNQPQHF. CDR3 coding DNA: TGTGCCAGCAGCCTGGACAGGGACAATCAGCCCCAGCATTTT.

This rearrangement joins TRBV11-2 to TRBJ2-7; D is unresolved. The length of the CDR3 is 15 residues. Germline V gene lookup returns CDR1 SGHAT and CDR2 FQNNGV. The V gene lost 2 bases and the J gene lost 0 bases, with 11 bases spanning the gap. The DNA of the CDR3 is TGTGCCAGCAGCTTAAGGGCACGGGTCTCCTACGAGCAGTACTTC. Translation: CASSLRARVSYEQYF.

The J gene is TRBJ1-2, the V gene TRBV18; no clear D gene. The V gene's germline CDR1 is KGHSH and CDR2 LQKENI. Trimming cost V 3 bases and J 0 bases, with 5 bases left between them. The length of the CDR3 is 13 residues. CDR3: CASSPETNYGYTF. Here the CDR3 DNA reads TGTGCCAGCTCACCGGAGACTAACTATGGCTACACCTTC.

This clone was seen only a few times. As DNA, the CDR3 is TGTGCCAGCAGCCCTTACTTAGGGGGCGAAGAGACCCAGTACTTC. Its translation is CASSPYLGGEETQYF. The V gene is TRBV4-2, the J gene TRBJ2-5; 7 nucleotides match TRBD1. This CDR3 is 15 amino acids long. CDR1 is LGHNA and CDR2 is YNFKEQ in the germline V gene. V gave up 4 bases and J gave up 3 bases; unmatched junction bases: 8.

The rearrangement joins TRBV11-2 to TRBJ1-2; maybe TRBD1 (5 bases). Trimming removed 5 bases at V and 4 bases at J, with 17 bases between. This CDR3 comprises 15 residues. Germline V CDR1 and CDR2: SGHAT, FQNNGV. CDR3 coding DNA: TGTGCCAGCAGCCGAGCGGACATCAAGTTCTATGGCTACACCTTC. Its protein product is CASSRADIKFYGYTF.

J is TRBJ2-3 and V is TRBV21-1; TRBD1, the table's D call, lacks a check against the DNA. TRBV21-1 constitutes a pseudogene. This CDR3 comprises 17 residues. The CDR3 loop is CASARVKGQVSTDTQYF. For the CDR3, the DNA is TGTGCCAGCGCCAGAGTTAAGGGACAGGTTAGCACAGATACGCAGTATTTT.

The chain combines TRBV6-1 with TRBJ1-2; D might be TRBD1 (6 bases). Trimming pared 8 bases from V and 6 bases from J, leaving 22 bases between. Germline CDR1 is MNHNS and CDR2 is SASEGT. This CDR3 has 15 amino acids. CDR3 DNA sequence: TGTGCCAGCCGTACCGACAGGTCCGCGATGGATGGCTACACCTTC. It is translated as CASRTDRSAMDGYTF.

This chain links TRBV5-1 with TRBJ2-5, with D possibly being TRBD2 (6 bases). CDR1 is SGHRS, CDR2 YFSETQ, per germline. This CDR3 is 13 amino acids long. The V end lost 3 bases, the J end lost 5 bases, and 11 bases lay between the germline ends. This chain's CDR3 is CASSSEGRETQYF. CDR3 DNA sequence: TGCGCCAGCAGCTCGGAGGGGCGGGAGACCCAGTACTTC.

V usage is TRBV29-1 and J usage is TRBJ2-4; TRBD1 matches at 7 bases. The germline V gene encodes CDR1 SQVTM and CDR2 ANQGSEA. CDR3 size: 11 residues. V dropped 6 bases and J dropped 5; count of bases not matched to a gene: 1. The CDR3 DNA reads TGCAGCGTCGGACAGGAAAACATTCAGTACTTC. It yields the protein CSVGQENIQYF.

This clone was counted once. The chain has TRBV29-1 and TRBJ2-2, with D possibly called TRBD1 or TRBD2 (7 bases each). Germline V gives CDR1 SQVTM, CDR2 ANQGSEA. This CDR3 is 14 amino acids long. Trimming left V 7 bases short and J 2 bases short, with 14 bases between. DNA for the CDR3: TGCAGCGCGCAGGGGGGGCAAAACACCGGGGAGCTGTTTTTT. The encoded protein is CSAQGGQNTGELFF.

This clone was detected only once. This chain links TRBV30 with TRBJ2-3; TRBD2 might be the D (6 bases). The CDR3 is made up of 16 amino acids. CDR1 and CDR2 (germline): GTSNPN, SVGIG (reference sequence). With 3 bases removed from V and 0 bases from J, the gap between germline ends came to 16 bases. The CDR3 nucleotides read TGTGCCTGGAGCGGACGCTTAGCGGTGAGCACAGATACGCAGTATTTT. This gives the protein CAWSGRLAVSTDTQYF.

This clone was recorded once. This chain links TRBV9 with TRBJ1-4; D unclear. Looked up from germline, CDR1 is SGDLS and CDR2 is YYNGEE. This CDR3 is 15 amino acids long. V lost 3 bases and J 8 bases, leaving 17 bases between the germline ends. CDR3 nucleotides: TGTGCCAGCAGCGACGGCCGCGGACGATGGGAAAAACTGTTTTTT. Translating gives CASSDGRGRWEKLFF. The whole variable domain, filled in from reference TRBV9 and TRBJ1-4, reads DSGVTQTPKHLITATGQRVTLRCSPRSGDLSVYWYQQSLDQGLQFLIQYYNGEERAKGNILERFSAQQFPDLHSELNLSSLELGDSALYFCASSDGRGRWEKLFFGSGTQLSVL.

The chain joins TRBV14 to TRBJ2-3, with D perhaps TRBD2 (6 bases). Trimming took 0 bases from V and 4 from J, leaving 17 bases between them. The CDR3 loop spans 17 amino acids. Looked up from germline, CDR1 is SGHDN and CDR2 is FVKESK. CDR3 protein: CASSQDLGLPSADTQYF. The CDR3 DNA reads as TGTGCCAGCAGCCAAGATTTGGGACTCCCATCCGCAGATACGCAGTATTTT.

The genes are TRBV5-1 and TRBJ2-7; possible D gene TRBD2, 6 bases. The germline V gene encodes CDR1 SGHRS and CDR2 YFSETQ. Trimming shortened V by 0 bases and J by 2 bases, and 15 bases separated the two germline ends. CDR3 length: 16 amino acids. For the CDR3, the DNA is TGCGCCAGCAGCTTGGATCCGGGCGGGGCAACCTACGAGCAGTACTTC. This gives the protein CASSLDPGGATYEQYF.

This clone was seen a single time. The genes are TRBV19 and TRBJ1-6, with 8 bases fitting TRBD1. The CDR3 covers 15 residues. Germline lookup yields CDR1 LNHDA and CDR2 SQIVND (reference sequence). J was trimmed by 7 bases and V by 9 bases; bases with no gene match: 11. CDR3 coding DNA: TGTGCCAGCGCCTTTCGGACAGGGAGGAATTCACCCCTCCACTTT. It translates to CASAFRTGRNSPLHF.

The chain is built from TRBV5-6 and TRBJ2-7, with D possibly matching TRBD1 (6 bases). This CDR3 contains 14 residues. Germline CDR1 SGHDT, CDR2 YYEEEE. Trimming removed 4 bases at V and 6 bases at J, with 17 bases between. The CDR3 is CASSKAGTLGEQYF. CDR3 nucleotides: TGTGCCAGCAGCAAAGCCGGGACATTGGGCGAGCAGTACTTC.

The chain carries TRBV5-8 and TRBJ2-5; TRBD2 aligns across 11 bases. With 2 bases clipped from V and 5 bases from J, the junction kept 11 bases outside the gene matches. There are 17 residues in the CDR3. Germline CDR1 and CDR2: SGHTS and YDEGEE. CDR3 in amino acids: CASSLGLAGAQMETQYF. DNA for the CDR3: TGTGCCAGCAGCTTAGGACTAGCGGGCGCTCAGATGGAGACCCAGTACTTC.

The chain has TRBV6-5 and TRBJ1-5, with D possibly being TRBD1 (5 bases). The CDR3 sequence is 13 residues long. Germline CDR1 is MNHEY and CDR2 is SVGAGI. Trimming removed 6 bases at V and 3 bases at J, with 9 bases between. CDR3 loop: CASRGGVNQPQHF. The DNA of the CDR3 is TGTGCCAGCAGGGGGGGAGTCAATCAGCCCCAGCATTTT.